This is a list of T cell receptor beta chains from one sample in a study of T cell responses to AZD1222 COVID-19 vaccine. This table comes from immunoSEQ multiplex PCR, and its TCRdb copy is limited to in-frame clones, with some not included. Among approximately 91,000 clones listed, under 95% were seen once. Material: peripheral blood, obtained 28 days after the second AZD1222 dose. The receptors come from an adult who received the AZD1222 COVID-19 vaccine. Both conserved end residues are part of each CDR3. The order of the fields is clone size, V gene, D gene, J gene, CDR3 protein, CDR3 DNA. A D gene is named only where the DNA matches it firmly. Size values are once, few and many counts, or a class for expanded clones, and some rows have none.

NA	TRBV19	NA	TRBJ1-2	CASSIPSGGYGYTF	TGTGCCAGTAGTATACCCAGCGGGGGCTATGGCTACACCTTC
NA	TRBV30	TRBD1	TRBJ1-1	CAWSLPGQGKDEAFF	TGTGCCTGGAGTTTGCCGGGACAGGGGAAGGATGAAGCTTTCTTT
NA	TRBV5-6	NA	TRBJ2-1	CASSFSGSDEQFF	TGTGCCAGCAGCTTTTCAGGGAGCGATGAGCAGTTCTTC
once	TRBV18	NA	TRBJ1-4	CASSPVPNEKLFF	TGTGCCAGCTCACCCGTCCCTAATGAAAAACTGTTTTTT
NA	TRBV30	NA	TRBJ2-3	CAWKDGARGDTQYF	TGTGCCTGGAAGGATGGCGCAAGAGGAGATACGCAGTATTTT
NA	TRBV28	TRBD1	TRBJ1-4	CASNPSGGGNEKLFF	TGTGCCAGCAACCCTTCAGGGGGTGGAAATGAAAAACTGTTTTTT
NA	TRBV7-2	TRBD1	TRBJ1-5	CASSRETGNSLPQHF	TGTGCCAGCAGTCGAGAGACAGGGAATTCCCTGCCCCAGCATTTT
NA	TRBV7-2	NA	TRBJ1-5	CASSLNSNQPQHF	TGTGCCAGCAGCTTGAATAGCAATCAGCCCCAGCATTTT
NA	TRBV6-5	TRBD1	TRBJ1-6	CASRPKQGYNSPLHF	TGTGCCAGCAGGCCAAAACAGGGGTATAATTCACCCCTCCACTTT
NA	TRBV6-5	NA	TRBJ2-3	CASSHDAADTQYF	TGTGCCAGCAGCCATGATGCGGCGGATACGCAGTATTTT
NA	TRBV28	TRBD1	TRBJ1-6	CASRLQGDPNSPLHF	TGTGCCAGCAGGCTCCAGGGGGACCCTAATTCACCCCTCCACTTT
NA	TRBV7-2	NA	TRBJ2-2	CASSLGGLANTGELFF	TGTGCCAGCAGCTTAGGTGGGTTGGCGAACACCGGGGAGCTGTTTTTT
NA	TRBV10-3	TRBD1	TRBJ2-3	CAITAGTGFPDTQYF	TGTGCCATCACCGCCGGGACAGGGTTCCCAGATACGCAGTATTTT
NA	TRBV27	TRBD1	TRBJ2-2	CASTPTGTGGSGELFF	TGTGCCAGCACCCCAACCGGGACAGGGGGTTCCGGGGAGCTGTTTTTT
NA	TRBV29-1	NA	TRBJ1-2	CSVAWGFGYTF	TGCAGCGTTGCATGGGGCTTTGGCTACACCTTC
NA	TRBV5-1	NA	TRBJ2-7	CASRARTESYEQYF	TGCGCCAGCAGGGCTAGGACAGAATCCTACGAGCAGTACTTC
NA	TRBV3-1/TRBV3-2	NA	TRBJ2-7	CASSPLGSYEQYF	TGTGCCAGCAGCCCTTTAGGATCCTACGAGCAGTACTTC
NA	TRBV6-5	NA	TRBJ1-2	CASSYSGSYGYTF	TGTGCCAGCAGTTACTCGGGTAGCTATGGCTACACCTTC
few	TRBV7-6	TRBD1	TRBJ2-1	CASTTTGVLGNEQFF	TGTGCCAGCACCACTACAGGGGTCTTGGGCAATGAGCAGTTCTTC
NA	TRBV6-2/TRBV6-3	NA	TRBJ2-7	CASSPATTYEQYF	TGTGCCAGCAGTCCGGCCACCACCTACGAGCAGTACTTC
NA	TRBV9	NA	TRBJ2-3	CASSPPLADTQYF	TGTGCCAGCAGCCCTCCGTTAGCAGATACGCAGTATTTT
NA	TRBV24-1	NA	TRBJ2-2	CATSELQTSRTNTGELFF	TGTGCCACCAGTGAGCTCCAGACTAGTCGTACGAACACCGGGGAGCTGTTTTTT
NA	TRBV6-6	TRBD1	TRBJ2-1	CASSMTGNEQFF	TGTGCCAGCAGTATGACAGGGAATGAGCAGTTCTTC
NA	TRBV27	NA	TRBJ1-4	CASGHSDWGSTNEKLFF	TGTGCCAGCGGTCACAGCGACTGGGGCTCAACTAATGAAAAACTGTTTTTT
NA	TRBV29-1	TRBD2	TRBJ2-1	CSVEDGTGGRLGNNEQFF	TGCAGCGTTGAAGATGGGACGGGAGGACGACTGGGGAACAATGAGCAGTTCTTC
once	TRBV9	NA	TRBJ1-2	CASSPPWGAGYTF	TGTGCCAGCAGCCCCCCTTGGGGGGCTGGCTACACCTTC
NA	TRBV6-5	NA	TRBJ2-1	CASSPLGGVNEQFF	TGTGCCAGCAGTCCGCTAGGGGGGGTTAATGAGCAGTTCTTC
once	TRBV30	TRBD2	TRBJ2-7	CAWSGTSGSDPYEQYF	TGTGCCTGGAGCGGGACTAGCGGGAGTGACCCCTACGAGCAGTACTTC
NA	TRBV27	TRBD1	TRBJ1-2	CASRIGQGGGGYTF	TGTGCCAGCAGAATCGGACAGGGTGGGGGGGGCTACACCTTC
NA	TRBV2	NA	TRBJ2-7	CASQLSSYEQYF	TGTGCCAGCCAGCTTAGCTCCTACGAGCAGTACTTC
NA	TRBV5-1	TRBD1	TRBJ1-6	CASSLGRGRNSPLHF	TGCGCCAGCAGCTTGGGCAGGGGGCGTAATTCACCCCTCCACTTT
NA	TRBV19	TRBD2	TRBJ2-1	CASSRLAGSGSYNEQFF	TGTGCCAGTAGTCGGCTAGCGGGGTCCGGATCCTACAATGAGCAGTTCTTC
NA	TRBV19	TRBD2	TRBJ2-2	CASSMLSGRGTGELFF	TGTGCCAGTAGTATGTTAAGCGGGAGAGGGACCGGGGAGCTGTTTTTT
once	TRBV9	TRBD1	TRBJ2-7	CASSVGQGAGLYEQYF	TGTGCCAGCAGCGTAGGGCAGGGGGCCGGCCTCTACGAGCAGTACTTC
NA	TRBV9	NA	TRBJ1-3	CASSVRGLQDTIYF	TGTGCCAGCAGCGTCCGGGGGTTACAGGACACCATATATTTT
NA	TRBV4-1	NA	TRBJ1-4	CASSRPYEKLFF	TGCGCCAGCAGCCGCCCCTACGAAAAACTGTTTTTT
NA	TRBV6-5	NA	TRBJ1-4	CASRQDPEKLFF	TGTGCCAGCAGACAGGATCCTGAAAAACTGTTTTTT
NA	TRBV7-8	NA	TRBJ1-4	CASSLMDEKLFF	TGTGCCAGCAGCCTGATGGATGAAAAACTGTTTTTT
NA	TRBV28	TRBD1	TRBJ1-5	CASSLGQGGQPQHF	TGTGCCAGCAGTTTAGGACAGGGAGGACAGCCCCAGCATTTT
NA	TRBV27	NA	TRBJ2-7	CASSPSWTETYEQYF	TGTGCCAGCAGTCCCTCGTGGACGGAGACCTACGAGCAGTACTTC
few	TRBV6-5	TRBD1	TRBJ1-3	CASRDRVSGNTIYF	TGTGCCAGCAGGGACAGGGTGTCTGGAAACACCATATATTTT
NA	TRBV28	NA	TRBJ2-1	CASISWDNEQFF	TGTGCCAGCATATCGTGGGACAATGAGCAGTTCTTC